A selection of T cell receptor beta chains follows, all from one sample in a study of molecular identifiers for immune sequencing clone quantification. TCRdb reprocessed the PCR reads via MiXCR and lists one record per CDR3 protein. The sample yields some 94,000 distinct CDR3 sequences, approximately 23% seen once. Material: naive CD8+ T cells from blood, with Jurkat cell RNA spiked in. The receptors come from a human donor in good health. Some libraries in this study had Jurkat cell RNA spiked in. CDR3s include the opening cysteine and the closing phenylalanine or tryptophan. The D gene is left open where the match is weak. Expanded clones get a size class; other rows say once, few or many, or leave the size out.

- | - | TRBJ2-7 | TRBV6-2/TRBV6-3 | CATHPGSYEQYF | TGTGCCACCCATCCCGGCTCCTACGAGCAGTACTTC
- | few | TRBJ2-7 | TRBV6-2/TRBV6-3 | CASTQAGGFSYEQYF | TGTGCCAGCACTCAAGCGGGCGGCTTCTCCTACGAGCAGTACTTC
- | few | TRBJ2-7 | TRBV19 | CASSIDVAAGQYF | TGTGCCAGTAGTATAGACGTAGCCGCCGGGCAGTACTTC
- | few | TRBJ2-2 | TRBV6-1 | CASSEAGPELFF | TGTGCCAGCAGTGAAGCGGGCCCTGAGCTGTTTTTT
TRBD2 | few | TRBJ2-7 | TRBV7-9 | CASTSGPGLAGEQYF | TGTGCCAGCACGTCAGGACCGGGACTAGCGGGAGAGCAGTACTTC
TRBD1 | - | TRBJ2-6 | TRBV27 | CASSSHWQGVPWGANVLTF | TGTGCCAGCAGTTCGCATTGGCAGGGGGTGCCTTGGGGGGCCAACGTCCTGACTTTC
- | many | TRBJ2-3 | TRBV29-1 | CSVEDLGYGSDTQYF | TGCAGCGTTGAAGATCTGGGGTATGGATCAGATACGCAGTATTTT
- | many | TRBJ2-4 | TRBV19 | CASSIKPPGPQNIQYF | TGTGCCAGTAGTATAAAACCGCCGGGACCCCAGAACATTCAGTACTTC
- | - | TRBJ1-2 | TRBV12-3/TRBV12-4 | CASSPGALTNYGYTF | TGTGCCAGCAGTCCCGGGGCACTTACTAACTATGGCTACACCTTC
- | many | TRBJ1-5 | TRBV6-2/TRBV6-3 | CASTLPGASNQPQHF | TGTGCCAGCACCCTGCCGGGGGCTAGCAATCAGCCCCAGCATTTT
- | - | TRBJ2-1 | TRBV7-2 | CASSLSWGGNEQFF | TGTGCCAGCAGCTTGAGTTGGGGTGGGAATGAGCAGTTCTTC
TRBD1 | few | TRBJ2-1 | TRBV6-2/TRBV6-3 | CASSGQATNEQFF | TGTGCCAGTTCGGGACAGGCGACGAATGAGCAGTTCTTC
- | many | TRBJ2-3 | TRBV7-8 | CASSLTALSTDTQYF | TGTGCCAGCAGCTTAACCGCCCTCAGCACAGATACGCAGTATTTT
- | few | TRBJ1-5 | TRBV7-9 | CASSAEGDIDQPQHF | TGTGCCAGCAGCGCCGAAGGGGACATCGATCAGCCCCAGCATTTT
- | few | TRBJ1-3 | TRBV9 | CASSVGFGGSGNTIYF | TGTGCCAGCAGCGTCGGGTTCGGGGGCTCTGGAAACACCATATATTTT
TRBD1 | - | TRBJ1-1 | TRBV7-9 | CASSSETGLNTEAFF | TGTGCCAGCAGCTCCGAGACAGGGCTGAACACTGAAGCTTTCTTT
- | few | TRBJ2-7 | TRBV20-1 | CSARDLLQGRSYEQYF | TGCAGTGCTAGAGATTTATTGCAGGGACGCTCCTACGAGCAGTACTTC
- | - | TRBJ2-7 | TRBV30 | CAWSDRAGDPYEQYF | TGTGCCTGGAGCGATAGGGCAGGGGATCCCTACGAGCAGTACTTC
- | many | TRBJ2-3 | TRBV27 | CASTPAGPSDTQYF | TGTGCCAGCACCCCTGCAGGGCCTTCAGATACGCAGTATTTT
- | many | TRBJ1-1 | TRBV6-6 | CASSYWAGATEAFF | TGTGCCAGCAGTTACTGGGCCGGGGCTACTGAAGCTTTCTTT
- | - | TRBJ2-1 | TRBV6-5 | CASSQGSEQFF | TGTGCCAGCAGCCAGGGGAGTGAGCAGTTCTTC
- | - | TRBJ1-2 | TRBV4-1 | CASSQPLGLSGGYTF | TGCGCCAGCAGCCAACCTCTAGGTCTCTCAGGTGGCTACACCTTC
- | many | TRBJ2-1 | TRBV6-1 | CASSELQGLHNEQFF | TGTGCCAGCAGTGAATTGCAGGGGCTCCACAATGAGCAGTTCTTC